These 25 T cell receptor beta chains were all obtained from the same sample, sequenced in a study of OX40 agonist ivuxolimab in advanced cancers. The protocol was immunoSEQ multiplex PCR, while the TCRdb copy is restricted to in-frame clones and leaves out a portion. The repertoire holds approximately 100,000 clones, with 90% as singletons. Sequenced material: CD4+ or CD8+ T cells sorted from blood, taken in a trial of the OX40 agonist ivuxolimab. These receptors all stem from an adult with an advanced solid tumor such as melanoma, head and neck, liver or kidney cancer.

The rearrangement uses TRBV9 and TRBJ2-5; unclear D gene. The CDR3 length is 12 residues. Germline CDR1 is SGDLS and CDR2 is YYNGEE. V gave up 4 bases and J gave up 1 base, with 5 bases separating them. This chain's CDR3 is CASSPVQETQYF. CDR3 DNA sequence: TGTGCCAGCAGCCCCGTCCAAGAGACCCAGTACTTC.

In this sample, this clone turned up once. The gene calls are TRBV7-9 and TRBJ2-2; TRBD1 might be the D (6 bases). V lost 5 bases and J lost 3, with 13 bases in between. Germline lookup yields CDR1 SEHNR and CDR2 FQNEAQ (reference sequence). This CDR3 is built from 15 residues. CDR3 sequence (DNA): TGTGCCAGCAGCCGCGCAGGGGTGCACACCGGGGAGCTGTTTTTT. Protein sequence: CASSRAGVHTGELFF.

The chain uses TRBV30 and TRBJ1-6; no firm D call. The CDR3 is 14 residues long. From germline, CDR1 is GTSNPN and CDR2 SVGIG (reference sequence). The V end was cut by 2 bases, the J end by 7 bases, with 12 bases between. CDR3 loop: CAWSQQAPNSPLHF. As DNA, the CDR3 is TGTGCCTGGAGTCAGCAGGCCCCGAATTCACCCCTCCACTTT.

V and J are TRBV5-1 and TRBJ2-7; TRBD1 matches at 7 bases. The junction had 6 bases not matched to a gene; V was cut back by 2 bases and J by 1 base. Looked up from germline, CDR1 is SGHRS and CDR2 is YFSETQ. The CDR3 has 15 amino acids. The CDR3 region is CASSFGDSPSYEQYF. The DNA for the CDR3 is TGCGCCAGCAGCTTCGGGGACAGTCCTTCCTACGAGCAGTACTTC.

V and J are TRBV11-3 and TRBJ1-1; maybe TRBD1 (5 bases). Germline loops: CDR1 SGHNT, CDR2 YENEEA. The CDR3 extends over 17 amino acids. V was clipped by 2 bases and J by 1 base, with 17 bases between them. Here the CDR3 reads CASSLQLLGPKNTEAFF. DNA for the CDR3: TGTGCCAGCAGCTTACAACTCCTGGGACCCAAGAACACTGAAGCTTTCTTT.

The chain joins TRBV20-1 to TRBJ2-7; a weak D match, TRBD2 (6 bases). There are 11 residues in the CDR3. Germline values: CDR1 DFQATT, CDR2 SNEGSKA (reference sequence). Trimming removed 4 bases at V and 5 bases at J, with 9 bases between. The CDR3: CSAITGDEQYF. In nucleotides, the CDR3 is TGCAGTGCTATAACGGGGGACGAGCAGTACTTC.

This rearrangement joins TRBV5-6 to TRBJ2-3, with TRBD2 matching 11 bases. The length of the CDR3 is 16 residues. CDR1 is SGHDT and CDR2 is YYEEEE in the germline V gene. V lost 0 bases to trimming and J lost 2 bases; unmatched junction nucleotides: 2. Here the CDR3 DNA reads TGTGCCAGCAGCTTGGGACTAGCGGGGACCACAGATACGCAGTATTTT. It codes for CASSLGLAGTTDTQYF.

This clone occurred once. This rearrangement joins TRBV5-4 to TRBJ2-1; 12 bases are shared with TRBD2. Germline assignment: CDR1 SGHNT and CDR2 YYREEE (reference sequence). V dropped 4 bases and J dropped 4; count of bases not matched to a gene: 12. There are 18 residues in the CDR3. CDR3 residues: CASSNLAGGPNGYNEQFF. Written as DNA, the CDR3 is TGTGCCAGCAGCAATCTAGCGGGAGGGCCGAATGGGTACAATGAGCAGTTCTTC.

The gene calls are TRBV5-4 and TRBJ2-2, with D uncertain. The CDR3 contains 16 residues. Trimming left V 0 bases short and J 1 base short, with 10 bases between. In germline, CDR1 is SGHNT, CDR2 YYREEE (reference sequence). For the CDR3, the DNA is TGTGCCAGCAGCTTGGGAGGTAGCCTGAACACCGGGGAGCTGTTTTTT. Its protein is CASSLGGSLNTGELFF.

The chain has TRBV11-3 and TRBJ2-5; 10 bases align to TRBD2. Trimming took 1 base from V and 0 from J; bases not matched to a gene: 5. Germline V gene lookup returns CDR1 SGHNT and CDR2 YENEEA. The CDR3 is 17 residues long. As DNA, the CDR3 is TGTGCCAGCAGCTTAGGAGGACTAGCGGAGGACCAAGAGACCCAGTACTTC. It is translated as CASSLGGLAEDQETQYF.

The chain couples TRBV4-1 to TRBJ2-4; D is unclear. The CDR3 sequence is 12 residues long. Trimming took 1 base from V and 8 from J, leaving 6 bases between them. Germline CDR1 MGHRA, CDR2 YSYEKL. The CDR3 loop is CASSQAKDIQYF. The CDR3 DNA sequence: TGCGCCAGCAGCCAAGCAAAGGACATTCAGTACTTC.

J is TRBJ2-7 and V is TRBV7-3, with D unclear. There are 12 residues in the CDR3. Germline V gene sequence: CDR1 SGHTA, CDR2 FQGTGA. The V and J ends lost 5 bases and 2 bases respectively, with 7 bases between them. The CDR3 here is CASSRFAYEQYF. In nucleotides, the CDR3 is TGTGCCAGCAGCCGATTTGCCTACGAGCAGTACTTC.

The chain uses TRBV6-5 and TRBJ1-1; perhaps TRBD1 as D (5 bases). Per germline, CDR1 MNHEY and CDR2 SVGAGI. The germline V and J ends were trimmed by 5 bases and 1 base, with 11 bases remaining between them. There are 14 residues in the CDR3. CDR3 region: CASSRQNPNTEAFF. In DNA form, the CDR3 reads TGTGCCAGCAGTCGACAGAATCCGAACACTGAAGCTTTCTTT.

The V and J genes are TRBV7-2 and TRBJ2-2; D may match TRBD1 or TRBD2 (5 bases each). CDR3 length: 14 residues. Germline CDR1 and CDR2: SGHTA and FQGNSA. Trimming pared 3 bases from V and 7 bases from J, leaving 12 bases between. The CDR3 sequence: CASSFLRGYGELFF. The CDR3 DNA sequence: TGTGCCAGCAGCTTCCTGAGGGGATACGGGGAGCTGTTTTTT.

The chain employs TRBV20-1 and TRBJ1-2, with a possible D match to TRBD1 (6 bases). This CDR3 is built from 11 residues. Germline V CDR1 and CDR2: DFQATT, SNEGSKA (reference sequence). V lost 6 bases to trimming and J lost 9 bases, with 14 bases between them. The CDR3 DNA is TGCAGTGCCCCGACAGGCGGAAGCTACACCTTC. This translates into CSAPTGGSYTF.

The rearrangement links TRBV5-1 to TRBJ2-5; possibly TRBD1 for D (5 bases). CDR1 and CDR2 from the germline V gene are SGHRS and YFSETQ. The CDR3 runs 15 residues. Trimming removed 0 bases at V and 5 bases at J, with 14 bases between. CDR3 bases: TGCGCCAGCAGCTTGGACTCCCCTAACAGGGAGACCCAGTACTTC. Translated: CASSLDSPNRETQYF.

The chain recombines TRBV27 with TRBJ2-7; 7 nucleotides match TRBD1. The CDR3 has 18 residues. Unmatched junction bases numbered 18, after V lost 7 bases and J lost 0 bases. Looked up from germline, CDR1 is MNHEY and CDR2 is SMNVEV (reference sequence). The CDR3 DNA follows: TGTGCCAGCACTAAAATAGGGACACAGGGGAAAAGCTCCTACGAGCAGTACTTC. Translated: CASTKIGTQGKSSYEQYF.

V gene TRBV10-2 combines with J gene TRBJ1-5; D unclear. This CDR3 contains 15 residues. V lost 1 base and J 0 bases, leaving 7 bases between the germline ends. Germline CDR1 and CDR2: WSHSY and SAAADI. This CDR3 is CASSELAGSNQPQHF. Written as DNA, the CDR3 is TGCGCCAGCAGTGAGTTGGCCGGTAGCAATCAGCCCCAGCATTTT.

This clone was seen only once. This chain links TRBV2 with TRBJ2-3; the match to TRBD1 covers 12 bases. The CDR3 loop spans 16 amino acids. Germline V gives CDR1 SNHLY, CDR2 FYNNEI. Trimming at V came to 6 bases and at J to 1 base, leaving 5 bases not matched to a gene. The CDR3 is CASRRDRGPGTDTQYF. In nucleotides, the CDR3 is TGTGCCAGCAGGAGGGACAGGGGGCCCGGCACAGATACGCAGTATTTT.

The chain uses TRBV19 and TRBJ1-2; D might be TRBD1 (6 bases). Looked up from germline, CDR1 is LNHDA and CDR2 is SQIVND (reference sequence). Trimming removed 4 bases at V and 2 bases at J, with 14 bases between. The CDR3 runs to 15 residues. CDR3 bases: TGTGCCAGTAGTAGGTTACAGGGTATCAACTATGGCTACACCTTC. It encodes CASSRLQGINYGYTF. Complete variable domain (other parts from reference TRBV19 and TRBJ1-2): DGGITQSPKYLFRKEGQNVTLSCEQNLNHDAMYWYRQDPGQGLRLIYYSQIVNDFQKGDIAEGYSVSREKKESFPLTVTSAQKNPTAFYLCASSRLQGINYGYTFGSGTRLTVV.

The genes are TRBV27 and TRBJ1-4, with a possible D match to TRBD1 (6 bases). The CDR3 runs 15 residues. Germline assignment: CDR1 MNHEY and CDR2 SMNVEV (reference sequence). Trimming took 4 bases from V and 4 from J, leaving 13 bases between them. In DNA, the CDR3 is TGTGCCAGCAGTTGGGGGGGCTCCGATAATGAAAAACTGTTTTTT. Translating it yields CASSWGGSDNEKLFF.

This CDR3 reads CAWSSPGQKYEQYF. The DNA of the CDR3 is TGTGCCTGGAGTTCCCCGGGACAGAAATACGAGCAGTACTTC. The chain couples TRBV30 to TRBJ2-7, with 7 bases identical to TRBD1. CDR3 size: 14 residues. With V trimmed by 2 bases and J by 4 bases, 8 bases remained unmatched. Looked up from germline, CDR1 is GTSNPN and CDR2 is SVGIG (reference sequence). The whole variable domain, filled in from reference TRBV30 and TRBJ2-7, reads SQTIHQWPATLVQPVGSPLSLECTVEGTSNPNLYWYRQAAGRGLQLLFYSVGIGQISSEVPQNLSASRPQDRQFILSSKKLLLSDSGFYLCAWSSPGQKYEQYFGPGTRLTVT.

The CDR3 DNA is TGTGCCAGCAGTGATGTTGGCGTAACGGATCAGTACTTC. It translates to CASSDVGVTDQYF. The chain uses TRBV6-1 and TRBJ2-4; D ambiguous. Per germline, CDR1 MNHNS and CDR2 SASEGT. V was trimmed by 3 bases and J by 12 bases, leaving 15 bases between them. The CDR3 length is 13 residues.

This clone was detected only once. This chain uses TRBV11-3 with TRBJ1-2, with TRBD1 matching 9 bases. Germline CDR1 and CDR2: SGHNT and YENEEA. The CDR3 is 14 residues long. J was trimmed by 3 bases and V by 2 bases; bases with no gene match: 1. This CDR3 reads CASSLRDRDYGYTF. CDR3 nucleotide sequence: TGTGCCAGCAGCTTAAGGGACAGGGACTATGGCTACACCTTC.

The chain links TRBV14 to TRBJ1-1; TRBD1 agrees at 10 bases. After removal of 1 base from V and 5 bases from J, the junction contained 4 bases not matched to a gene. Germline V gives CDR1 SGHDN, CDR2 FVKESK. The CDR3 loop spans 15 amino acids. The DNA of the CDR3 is TGTGCCAGCAGCCAAGGACAGGGGGCGATTACTGAAGCTTTCTTT. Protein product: CASSQGQGAITEAFF.